The rows below give T cell receptor beta chains drawn from one sample of a study of identical twins' blood T cells. TCRdb itself ran the 5' RACE reads through MiXCR, one entry per CDR3 protein. The data show hundreds of thousands of distinct CDR3 sequences, with 28% seen just once and roughly 5.5% held by the top ten. Source material: PBMCs. These receptors came from a woman between 18 and 49 years old in good health. CDR3s include the opening cysteine and the closing phenylalanine or tryptophan. D genes are given only for firm matches. Where a row states a size, it is once, few, many or the class of an expanded clone; other rows omit it.

clone_size j_call v_call cdr3_length d_call cdr3_aa cdr3_nt
- TRBJ1-3 TRBV9 16 TRBD1 CASTKGDRGLGNTIYF TGTGCCAGTACGAAGGGGGACAGGGGGCTCGGAAACACCATATATTTT
- TRBJ2-1 TRBV29-1 14 - CSVGHGGLHNEQFF TGCAGCGTTGGACACGGGGGTTTACACAATGAGCAGTTCTTC
few TRBJ1-1 TRBV20-1 13 - CSASNGMNTEAFF TGCAGTGCTAGTAACGGGATGAACACTGAAGCTTTCTTT
- TRBJ1-1 TRBV5-1 17 TRBD1 CASSFRAGGVGNTEAFF TGCGCCAGCAGCTTTAGGGCAGGGGGCGTGGGAAACACTGAAGCTTTCTTT
few TRBJ1-2 TRBV6-2/TRBV6-3 16 - CASSYRTGGRFYGYTF TGTGCCAGCAGTTACAGGACGGGGGGCCGATTCTATGGCTACACCTTC
many TRBJ2-1 TRBV5-1 15 TRBD2 CASSSLAGTYNEQFF TGCGCCAGCAGCTCTCTAGCGGGGACTTACAATGAGCAGTTCTTC
few TRBJ2-1 TRBV7-9 11 - CASSLSVEQFF TGTGCCAGCAGCTTATCGGTTGAGCAGTTCTTC
- TRBJ2-2 TRBV6-5 16 - CASSSSRGVSTGELFF TGTGCCAGCAGTTCCTCGAGGGGAGTGAGCACCGGGGAGCTGTTTTTT
- TRBJ2-2 TRBV12-5 14 - CASGLRGYTGELFF TGTGCTAGTGGTTTGAGGGGGTACACCGGGGAGCTGTTTTTT
- TRBJ1-2 TRBV27 13 - CTSSSYGSNGYTF TGTACCAGCAGTTCCTACGGCTCGAATGGCTACACCTTC
- TRBJ2-3 TRBV2 15 - CASSEGVGNTDTQYF TGTGCCAGCAGTGAAGGGGTAGGGAACACAGATACGCAGTATTTT
- TRBJ2-3 TRBV12-3/TRBV12-4 14 - CASNLGVVVATQYF TGTGCCAGCAACCTTGGGGTAGTAGTGGCGACGCAGTATTTT
few TRBJ2-1 TRBV29-1 14 - CSVARLSSYNEQFF TGCAGCGTTGCTCGGCTGAGCTCCTACAATGAGCAGTTCTTC
few TRBJ2-3 TRBV7-9 13 - CASRAIVSDTQYF TGTGCCAGCAGGGCAATTGTGTCAGATACGCAGTATTTT
few TRBJ2-1 TRBV12-5 13 TRBD2 CACGLAGDNEQFF TGTGCCTGCGGCTTAGCGGGAGACAATGAGCAGTTCTTC
few TRBJ2-7 TRBV13 16 TRBD1 CASSFGTGSFSYEQYF TGTGCCAGCAGCTTTGGGACAGGGTCCTTCTCCTACGAGCAGTACTTC
many TRBJ1-1 TRBV2 12 - CASSPGDTEAFF TGTGCCAGCAGTCCAGGGGACACTGAAGCTTTCTTT
many TRBJ2-3 TRBV29-1 15 - CSVVRVQGVSDTQYF TGCAGCGTTGTTCGGGTGCAAGGGGTGTCTGATACGCAGTATTTT
- TRBJ1-2 TRBV4-3 15 - CASIQDLQGNYGYTF TGCGCCAGCATCCAAGATTTACAGGGCAACTATGGCTACACCTTC
few TRBJ1-2 TRBV12-3/TRBV12-4 14 - CASSPGQINYGYTF TGTGCCAGCAGCCCGGGACAAATTAACTATGGCTACACCTTC
few TRBJ1-2 TRBV7-9 14 - CASSFNGRKDGYTF TGTGCCAGCAGCTTTAACGGACGGAAGGATGGCTACACCTTC
- TRBJ2-1 TRBV6-5 14 - CASKQTSSYNEQFF TGTGCCAGCAAACAGACCAGCTCCTACAATGAGCAGTTCTTC
few TRBJ2-7 TRBV3-1 14 - CASSQAYQAYEQYF TGTGCCAGCAGCCAAGCCTATCAAGCCTACGAGCAGTACTTC
few TRBJ2-3 TRBV7-8 13 - CASSPRTSDTQYF TGCGCCAGCAGCCCCAGAACCTCAGATACGCAGTATTTT
many TRBJ2-1 TRBV28 14 - CASSFRRSYNEQFF TGTGCCAGCAGTTTTCGGCGGTCCTACAATGAGCAGTTCTTC
- TRBJ1-4 TRBV2 12 - CGGGAADEKLFF TGCGGGGGTGGAGCGGCAGATGAAAAACTGTTTTTT
- TRBJ1-2 TRBV19 12 - CASSVQGWGYTF TGTGCCAGTAGTGTCCAGGGATGGGGCTACACCTTC
- TRBJ2-5 TRBV29-1 14 TRBD2 CSAGGLAGSETQYF TGCAGCGCCGGGGGACTAGCGGGATCGGAGACCCAGTACTTC
- TRBJ1-1 TRBV9 15 - CASSPDTGVRWGAFF TGTGCCAGCAGCCCAGACACGGGGGTTCGCTGGGGCGCTTTCTTT
- TRBJ2-1 TRBV30 14 TRBD1 CAWTPGQGEHEQFF TGTGCCTGGACCCCGGGACAGGGTGAACATGAGCAGTTCTTC
few TRBJ1-2 TRBV19 13 - CASSGTPHRVSTF TGTGCCAGTAGTGGCACCCCTCACAGGGTATCCACCTTC
- TRBJ1-1 TRBV12-3/TRBV12-4 11 - CASSSFEQAFF TGTGCCAGCAGTTCATTCGAGCAAGCTTTCTTT
few TRBJ1-1 TRBV6-5 13 TRBD1 CASSYFGQGAAFF TGTGCCAGCAGTTATTTCGGACAGGGTGCGGCTTTCTTT
many TRBJ1-2 TRBV12-3/TRBV12-4 17 TRBD1 CASSPTPGDRANYGYTF TGTGCCAGCAGTCCAACTCCCGGCGACAGGGCTAACTATGGCTACACCTTC
- TRBJ2-3 TRBV11-1 16 - CASSSREAGRTDTQYF TGTGCCAGCAGCTCCCGTGAGGCGGGGCGGACAGATACGCAGTATTTT
few TRBJ1-4 TRBV20-1 14 - CSAREGAEDEKLFF TGCAGTGCTAGAGAAGGGGCGGAGGATGAAAAACTGTTTTTT
few TRBJ1-1 TRBV12-5 16 TRBD1 CASGFTTQGANTEAFF TGTGCTAGTGGTTTTACGACCCAGGGGGCCAACACTGAAGCTTTCTTT
few TRBJ1-1 TRBV7-9 15 - CASRNRKRRNTEAFF TGTGCCAGCAGAAACAGAAAAAGGCGGAACACTGAAGCTTTCTTT
- TRBJ1-4 TRBV7-9 17 - CASSSQSSGISNEKLFF TGTGCCAGCAGCTCCCAGTCATCAGGCATTAGTAATGAAAAACTGTTTTTT
- TRBJ2-1 TRBV2 16 TRBD2 CASSEKPSGGYNEQFF TGTGCCAGCAGTGAAAAACCTAGCGGAGGATACAATGAGCAGTTCTTC
few TRBJ2-1 TRBV5-1 16 - CASSLAWTVSYNEQFF TGCGCCAGCAGCCTCGCCTGGACGGTCTCCTACAATGAGCAGTTCTTC
- TRBJ1-5 TRBV18 13 - CASAPGGNQPQHF TGTGCCAGCGCCCCGGGGGGAAATCAGCCCCAGCATTTT
few TRBJ2-7 TRBV20-1 12 - CSASPQVEKQYF TGCAGTGCCTCCCCACAGGTGGAGAAGCAGTACTTC
few TRBJ1-2 TRBV5-1 13 - CASSLTESYGYTF TGCGCCAGCAGCTTGACAGAAAGCTATGGCTACACCTTC
- TRBJ1-4 TRBV3-1 16 - CTSSPAGVGGGEKLFF TGTACCAGCAGCCCAGCGGGTGTGGGAGGAGGTGAAAAACTGTTTTTT
few TRBJ1-1 TRBV29-1 13 TRBD1 CSVQGQMNTEAFF TGCAGCGTCCAGGGACAGATGAACACTGAAGCTTTCTTT
few TRBJ1-2 TRBV20-1 12 - CSAQTANYGYTF TGCAGTGCACAGACGGCTAACTATGGCTACACCTTC
- TRBJ2-7 TRBV6-2/TRBV6-3 14 TRBD2 CAIPPGLVTYEQYF TGTGCCATCCCCCCGGGACTAGTAACCTACGAGCAGTACTTC
once TRBJ1-1 TRBV29-1 15 - CNVDLGQKMNTEAFF TGCAACGTTGATCTCGGACAGAAAATGAACACTGAAGCTTTCTTT
- TRBJ2-3 TRBV10-3 15 - CAISAVDIGADTQYF TGTGCCATCAGTGCTGTGGACATAGGCGCAGATACGCAGTATTTT
few TRBJ2-3 TRBV14 12 - CASSLSGRTQYF TGTGCCAGCAGCCTCTCGGGCCGTACGCAGTATTTT
- TRBJ2-1 TRBV2 15 - CAGSFGTTTYNEQFF TGTGCCGGCAGTTTTGGTACAACCACCTACAATGAGCAGTTCTTC
few TRBJ2-1 TRBV12-3/TRBV12-4 15 TRBD2 CASSLAGGLYNEQFF TGTGCCAGTAGTTTAGCGGGGGGCCTTTACAATGAGCAGTTCTTC
- TRBJ1-4 TRBV18 18 - CASSPPRRGRSTNEKLFF TGTGCCAGCTCACCACCCCGCCGGGGGCGATCAACTAATGAAAAACTGTTTTTT
few TRBJ1-5 TRBV24-1 10 - CATRRNKWHF TGTGCCACCAGGAGGAACAAGTGGCATTTT